The next 22 T cell receptor beta chains were all read from a single sample in a study of T cell responses to AZD1222 COVID-19 vaccine. The table came from immunoSEQ multiplex PCR; TCRdb's copy has only in-frame clones and leaves some out. Of about 120,000 clones detected, roughly 87% appear once; the ten largest clones hold around 7.2%. The sequencing here drew on peripheral blood, taken on day 0 of AZD1222 vaccination. Receptor source: an adult in good health.

This chain joins TRBV15 and TRBJ1-1; unclear D gene. Germline assignment: CDR1 LNHNV and CDR2 YYDKDF (reference sequence). Trimming shortened V by 0 bases and J by 3 bases, and 8 bases separated the two germline ends. CDR3 length equals 14 residues. The CDR3: CATSRDRADTEAFF. Written as DNA, the CDR3 is TGTGCCACCAGCAGAGATAGGGCAGACACTGAAGCTTTCTTT.

The chain recombines TRBV28 with TRBJ1-5, with D possibly being TRBD1 (6 bases). Germline V CDR1 and CDR2: MDHEN, SYDVKM. The CDR3 loop spans 14 amino acids. With 2 bases removed from V and 5 bases from J, the gap between germline ends came to 10 bases. For the CDR3, the DNA is TGTGCCAGCAGTTTAAGGGGGAGGTATCAGCCCCAGCATTTT. Encoded protein: CASSLRGRYQPQHF.

This chain connects TRBV7-9 to TRBJ2-5; D is perhaps TRBD1 (6 bases). Trimming left V 5 bases short and J 4 bases short, with 14 bases between. The CDR3 consists of 14 residues. CDR1 is SEHNR and CDR2 is FQNEAQ in the germline V gene (reference sequence). The DNA of the CDR3 is TGTGCCAGCAGCCGTACAGGGCAGCGAGAGACCCAGTACTTC. This translates into CASSRTGQRETQYF.

This chain links TRBV5-1 with TRBJ2-7, with TRBD1 matching 9 bases. CDR1 and CDR2 from the germline V gene are SGHRS and YFSETQ. Unmatched junction bases numbered 6, after V lost 2 bases and J lost 6 bases. The CDR3 contains 14 residues. The CDR3 DNA follows: TGCGCCAGCAGCTTAGAGTGGACAGGGGCCGAGCAGTACTTC. Protein product: CASSLEWTGAEQYF. Full variable domain (remainder filled in from reference TRBV5-1 and TRBJ2-7): KAGVTQTPRYLIKTRGQQVTLSCSPISGHRSVSWYQQTPGQGLQFLFEYFSETQRNKGNFPGRFSGRQFSNSRSEMNVSTLELGDSALYLCASSLEWTGAEQYFGPGTRLTVT.

The chain has TRBV12-3 or TRBV12-4 and TRBJ2-7; D remains ambiguous. The CDR3 is 13 amino acids. V shed 7 bases and J shed 4 bases, with 14 bases lying between them. Written as DNA, the CDR3 is TGTGCCAGCACTATAAACGAGTCTTACGAGCAGTACTTC. Translating it yields CASTINESYEQYF.

The gene calls are TRBV5-5 and TRBJ1-5; no definite D call. Germline CDR1 reads SGHKS; CDR2 reads YYEKEE (reference sequence). V dropped 0 bases and J dropped 2 bases, with 6 bases sitting between them. The length of the CDR3 is 14 residues. The CDR3 sequence: CASSLDKGNQPQHF. DNA of the CDR3: TGTGCCAGCAGCTTGGACAAGGGCAATCAGCCCCAGCATTTT.

This clone occurred once. The V gene is TRBV10-1, the J gene TRBJ2-3, with 8 bases matching TRBD1. Germline CDR1 and CDR2: WNHNN and SYGVQD (reference sequence). CDR3 size: 9 residues. V lost 9 bases to trimming and J lost 14 bases; unmatched junction nucleotides: 4. In DNA, the CDR3 is TGCGCCAGGGACAGGGTTTCGTATTTT. This codes for CARDRVSYF.

The chain carries TRBV20-1 and TRBJ2-1, with D possibly TRBD1 on 6 matching bases. The CDR3 is 11 amino acids. Trimming removed 6 bases at V and 9 bases at J, with 12 bases between. Looked up from germline, CDR1 is DFQATT and CDR2 is SNEGSKA (reference sequence). The CDR3 DNA reads TGCAGTGCGCTAGGGGGTATTGAGCAGTTCTTC. The encoded protein is CSALGGIEQFF.

The V gene is TRBV6-5, the J gene TRBJ2-7; D may be TRBD1 or TRBD2 (6 bases each). Germline V gives CDR1 MNHEY, CDR2 SVGAGI. Trimming took 6 bases from V and 2 from J, leaving 14 bases between them. The CDR3 extends over 14 amino acids. The CDR3 DNA reads TGTGCCAGCAGCGCGAATCGGGGGCCCTACGAGCAGTACTTC. As protein: CASSANRGPYEQYF.

The chain employs TRBV6-5 and TRBJ1-5, with a weak D call TRBD1 (6 bases). This CDR3 region has 15 residues. Trimming removed 4 bases from V and 1 base from J, with 11 bases in between. Germline V gene sequence: CDR1 MNHEY, CDR2 SVGAGI. For the CDR3, the DNA is TGTGCCAGCAGTTTCAGGGGAAGAAGCAATCAGCCCCAGCATTTT. Amino acids: CASSFRGRSNQPQHF.

V gene TRBV5-1 combines with J gene TRBJ1-6; no clear D. CDR1 is SGHRS, CDR2 YFSETQ, per germline. Deletions cut 4 bases from V and 7 bases from J, with 15 bases between. The CDR3 is 15 amino acids. CDR3 region: CASSAGGRENSPLHF. The CDR3 DNA sequence: TGCGCCAGCAGCGCCGGCGGCCGGGAGAATTCACCCCTCCACTTT.

J is TRBJ2-1 and V is TRBV7-9; the D call may be TRBD1 or TRBD2 (5 bases each). Germline V gene data show CDR1 as SEHNR and CDR2 as FQNEAQ (reference sequence). This CDR3 has 15 residues. V gave up 5 bases and J gave up 8 bases, with 19 bases separating them. CDR3 nucleotide sequence: TGTGCCAGCAGCCGTGGGACCGCGAAGGCACATGAGCAGTTCTTC. This sequence encodes CASSRGTAKAHEQFF.

The rearrangement links TRBV6-5 to TRBJ1-1; tentatively, D is TRBD1 (5 bases). There are 13 residues in the CDR3. Germline V lookup: CDR1 MNHEY, CDR2 SVGAGI. Trimming stripped 7 bases from V and 4 bases from J, with 13 bases between. In DNA, the CDR3 is TGTGCCAGCACCTCGACAGCCGCCACTGAAGCTTTCTTT. It codes for CASTSTAATEAFF.

V is TRBV11-3 and J is TRBJ1-1; 8 bases map to TRBD1. This CDR3 has 13 amino acids. Germline values: CDR1 SGHNT, CDR2 YENEEA. V shed 5 bases and J 4 bases; nucleotides not matched to a gene: 3. CDR3 sequence: CASSQGAGTEAFF. In DNA, the CDR3 is TGTGCCAGCAGCCAGGGGGCCGGCACTGAAGCTTTCTTT.

This rearrangement joins TRBV15 to TRBJ2-7; possibly TRBD2 for D (5 bases). Between the trimmed V and J ends, which lost 0 bases and 4 bases, there was a span of 10 bases. Germline V gene lookup returns CDR1 LNHNV and CDR2 YYDKDF (reference sequence). The CDR3 length is 14 residues. DNA of the CDR3: TGTGCCACCAGCAGAGATCCGGGGTCGTACGAGCAGTACTTC. It translates to CATSRDPGSYEQYF.

The chain combines TRBV7-2 with TRBJ1-2; TRBD1 is a possible D gene (6 bases). This CDR3 comprises 14 residues. The ends were cut back, 5 bases at V and 0 bases at J, with 10 bases in the middle. Germline CDR1 and CDR2: SGHTA and FQGNSA. CDR3 sequence: CASSRDTANYGYTF. In DNA, the CDR3 is TGTGCCAGCAGCAGGGACACCGCTAACTATGGCTACACCTTC. Full variable domain (outside the CDR3, taken from reference TRBV7-2 and TRBJ1-2): GAGVSQSPSNKVTEKGKDVELRCDPISGHTALYWYRQSLGQGLEFLIYFQGNSAPDKSGLPSDRFSAERTGGSVSTLTIQRTQQEDSAVYLCASSRDTANYGYTFGSGTRLTVV.

The CDR3 here is CASSPGTASFYGYTF. The CDR3 DNA reads TGTGCCAGCAGCCCCGGGACAGCTTCCTTCTATGGCTACACCTTC. The chain carries TRBV27 and TRBJ1-2, with 7 bases matching TRBD1. Germline loops: CDR1 MNHEY, CDR2 SMNVEV (reference sequence). V gave up 6 bases and J gave up 4 bases; unmatched junction bases: 11. The CDR3 is made up of 15 amino acids.

The chain carries TRBV29-1 and TRBJ2-7; tentative D call: TRBD1 (8 bases). Germline CDR1 SQVTM, CDR2 ANQGSEA. V lost 4 bases to trimming and J lost 7 bases, with 20 bases between them. This CDR3 contains 14 residues. CDR3 nucleotides: TGCAGCGTTGTTGATGCGAACAGGGGGGGAGAGCAGTACTTC. It encodes CSVVDANRGGEQYF.

This rearrangement joins TRBV7-8 to TRBJ2-1; D may correspond to TRBD1 or TRBD2 (5 bases each). This CDR3 has 14 residues. Trimming left V 5 bases short and J 6 bases short, with 14 bases between. The germline gives CDR1 SGHVS, CDR2 FQNEAQ. The CDR3 loop reads CASSPGRLVNEQFF. Written as DNA, the CDR3 is TGTGCCAGCAGCCCGGGACGCCTTGTCAATGAGCAGTTCTTC.

This chain joins TRBV7-2 and TRBJ1-3; D is undetermined. The V gene's germline CDR1 is SGHTA and CDR2 FQGNSA. The CDR3 is 18 amino acids. Trimming cost V 1 base and J 4 bases, with 20 bases left between them. The CDR3 is CASSLVLGFGSSGNTIYF. The CDR3 nucleotides are TGTGCCAGCAGCTTAGTGTTGGGGTTTGGGTCCTCCGGAAACACCATATATTTT. The full variable domain, in which reference TRBV7-2 and TRBJ1-3 provide the parts outside the CDR3, is GAGVSQSPSNKVTEKGKDVELRCDPISGHTALYWYRQSLGQGLEFLIYFQGNSAPDKSGLPSDRFSAERTGGSVSTLTIQRTQQEDSAVYLCASSLVLGFGSSGNTIYFGEGSWLTVV.

The chain links TRBV7-3 to TRBJ1-1, with no clear D. The V and J ends lost 6 bases and 3 bases respectively, with 11 bases between them. Germline assignment: CDR1 SGHTA and CDR2 FQGTGA. This CDR3 is 13 amino acids long. DNA for the CDR3: TGTGCCAGCAGAAGGTTTTTAGACACTGAAGCTTTCTTT. Translating gives CASRRFLDTEAFF.

The genes are TRBV28 and TRBJ2-7; the D is unclear. CDR3 length: 12 amino acids. Per the germline V gene, CDR1 is MDHEN and CDR2 is SYDVKM. V dropped 6 bases and J dropped 4 bases, with 10 bases sitting between them. The CDR3: CASSHGTYEQYF. CDR3 sequence (DNA): TGTGCCAGCAGCCACGGAACTTACGAGCAGTACTTC.